The next 21 T cell receptor beta chains were all read from a single sample in a study of control samples from healthy donors and cancer patients. TCRdb's copy holds only in-frame clones and misses some; the assay was immunoSEQ multiplex PCR. Among fewer than 25,000 clones, roughly four fifths were seen once, and the ten largest hold under 30%. The material sequenced was PBMCs. Receptors originate from a man in his sixties with head and neck cancer.

The rearrangement links TRBV20-1 to TRBJ2-1; D perhaps matches TRBD2 (6 bases). CDR3 size: 12 residues. V lost 3 bases and J 8 bases, leaving 11 bases between the germline ends. Germline CDR1 reads DFQATT; CDR2 reads SNEGSKA (reference sequence). The DNA of the CDR3 is TGCAGTGCTAGTCGGGCTAGCGATGAGCAGTTCTTC. Translation: CSASRASDEQFF.

The CDR3 is CASSSGDNEQFF. The CDR3 bases are TGTGCCAGCAGCTCGGGCGACAATGAGCAGTTCTTC. This chain uses TRBV5-4 with TRBJ2-1; D remains ambiguous. V was cut by 3 bases and J by 5 bases, with 6 bases left in between. The germline CDR1 and CDR2 sequences are SGHNT and YYREEE (reference sequence). CDR3 length: 12 residues.

CDR3 sequence reads: CAARDRGDTGELFF. The DNA for the CDR3 is TGTGCCGCCAGGGACAGGGGGGACACCGGGGAGCTGTTTTTT. The chain employs TRBV10-3 and TRBJ2-2; 11 bases fit TRBD1. The germline gives CDR1 ENHRY, CDR2 SYGVKD. This CDR3 region has 14 residues. With V trimmed by 11 bases and J by 3 bases, 5 bases remained unmatched.

This clone was detected only a few times. The chain has TRBV4-3 and TRBJ2-7; 8 bases map to TRBD1. J gave up 6 bases and V 5 bases, and 9 bases lay outside the gene matches. The CDR3 runs 14 residues. Germline V gene data show CDR1 as LGHNA and CDR2 as YSLEER. The CDR3 spells CASSVEDRALEQYF. The DNA of the CDR3 is TGCGCCAGCAGCGTCGAGGACAGGGCTCTCGAGCAGTACTTC.

The J gene is TRBJ1-4, the V gene TRBV11-3, with a possible D match to TRBD1 (6 bases). V was pared by 5 bases and J by 6 bases, with 25 bases between. The CDR3 has 18 residues. Looked up from germline, CDR1 is SGHNT and CDR2 is YENEEA. CDR3 sequence reads: CASSPSLVAQGGYEKLFF. As DNA, the CDR3 is TGTGCCAGCAGCCCAAGTTTGGTCGCACAGGGTGGATATGAAAAACTGTTTTTT. The full variable domain, in which reference TRBV11-3 and TRBJ1-4 provide the parts outside the CDR3, is EAGVVQSPRYKIIEKKQPVAFWCNPISGHNTLYWYLQNLGQGPELLIRYENEEAVDDSQLPKDRFSAERLKGVDSTLKIQPAELGDSAVYLCASSPSLVAQGGYEKLFFGSGTQLSVL.

The chain recombines TRBV29-1 with TRBJ2-3, with a possible D match to TRBD1 (5 bases). The germline CDR1 and CDR2 sequences are SQVTM and ANQGSEA. The CDR3 is made up of 13 amino acids. Between the trimmed V and J ends, which lost 6 bases and 4 bases, there was a span of 14 bases. The CDR3 is CSVGRVPPDTQYF. CDR3 in DNA: TGCAGCGTCGGCAGGGTCCCGCCAGATACGCAGTATTTT.

This chain connects TRBV30 to TRBJ1-1, with D maybe TRBD1 (5 bases). CDR1 and CDR2 from the germline V gene are GTSNPN and SVGIG (reference sequence). This CDR3 is built from 14 residues. V lost 3 bases, J lost 7 bases, and 18 bases lay in between. The CDR3 DNA is TGTGCCTGGAGATCCCCATTCGGGGCGCGTGAAGCTTTCTTT. It encodes CAWRSPFGAREAFF.

V usage is TRBV28 and J usage is TRBJ2-1, with D possibly being TRBD2 (6 bases). From germline, CDR1 is MDHEN and CDR2 SYDVKM. This CDR3 has 15 amino acids. V lost 5 bases and J lost 8, with 19 bases in between. CDR3 protein: CASSPPGSPVDEQFF. In nucleotides, the CDR3 is TGTGCCAGCAGTCCACCCGGGAGCCCGGTGGATGAGCAGTTCTTC.

The chain has TRBV11-2 and TRBJ2-7, with D unresolved. The V gene's germline CDR1 is SGHAT and CDR2 FQNNGV. Trimming stripped 1 base from V and 4 bases from J, with 5 bases between. This CDR3 has 12 amino acids. The CDR3 loop is CASSLVEYEQYF. The CDR3 DNA reads TGTGCCAGCAGCTTAGTAGAGTACGAGCAGTACTTC.

The V call is TRBV14, the J call TRBJ2-7; D is ambiguous. V dropped 3 bases and J dropped 6 bases, with 9 bases sitting between them. Per the germline V gene, CDR1 is SGHDN and CDR2 is FVKESK. This CDR3 comprises 12 residues. The CDR3, as DNA: TGTGCCAGCAGCCAGTTTACCGGCGAGCAGTACTTC. This encodes CASSQFTGEQYF.

V usage is TRBV21-1 and J usage is TRBJ2-3; no DNA check was done on the table's D call, TRBD2. TRBV21-1 is assigned pseudogene status. The CDR3 has 18 residues. The CDR3: CASSTISRTSGVTDTQYF. The CDR3 region has the DNA TGTGCCAGCAGCACGATCTCCCGGACTAGCGGGGTCACAGATACGCAGTATTTT.

This rearrangement joins TRBV7-2 to TRBJ2-1; 10 bases map to TRBD2. V was clipped by 5 bases and J by 3 bases; unmatched bases: 4. The CDR3 loop spans 15 amino acids. Germline loops: CDR1 SGHTA, CDR2 FQGNSA. The CDR3: CASSHIAGGYNEQFF. The DNA of the CDR3 is TGTGCCAGCAGCCACATAGCGGGGGGCTACAATGAGCAGTTCTTC.

This clone was counted a few times. This chain links TRBV5-4 with TRBJ1-1; tentatively, D is TRBD1 (5 bases). The CDR3 length is 14 residues. Trimming removed 4 bases from V and 4 bases from J, with 14 bases in between. Germline loops: CDR1 SGHNT, CDR2 YYREEE (reference sequence). This CDR3 is CASSPRGLGTEAFF. DNA of the CDR3: TGTGCCAGCAGCCCCCGGGGGTTGGGCACTGAAGCTTTCTTT.

With respect to this clone: One end of the junction fails to match germline, which may point to a read error. The chain uses TRBV23-1 and TRBJ1-4, with 11 bases lining up with TRBD1. TRBV23-1 is placed among ORFs of uncertain function. CDR3 length equals 16 residues. The CDR3 DNA reads TGCGCCAGCGGACAAAAGCCAGGGGACAGGGGGAGAAAAACTGTTTTT. Residues: CASGQKPGDRGRKTVF.

This clone was counted a single time. V is TRBV6-4 and J is TRBJ1-1; D remains ambiguous. Germline CDR1 is MRHNA and CDR2 is SNTAGT. The V end lost 3 bases, the J end lost 3 bases, and 8 bases lay between the germline ends. The CDR3 loop spans 13 amino acids. DNA of the CDR3: TGTGCCAGCAGTGATACGAGGGACACTGAAGCTTTCTTT. Translating gives CASSDTRDTEAFF.

This chain links TRBV18 with TRBJ2-7, with a weak D call TRBD2 (6 bases). CDR3 length equals 12 residues. The germline V gene encodes CDR1 KGHSH and CDR2 LQKENI. The V end was cut by 3 bases, the J end by 3 bases, with 6 bases between. CDR3 DNA sequence: TGTGCCAGCTCACCGGGGGGCTACGAGCAGTACTTC. Its protein product is CASSPGGYEQYF. Supplemented by reference TRBV18 and TRBJ2-7, the full variable domain reads NAGVMQNPRHLVRRRGQEARLRCSPMKGHSHVYWYRQLPEEGLKFMVYLQKENIIDESGMPKERFSAEFPKEGPSILRIQQVVRGDSAAYFCASSPGGYEQYFGPGTRLTVT.

In its sample, this clone was seen once. Here the CDR3 DNA reads TGTGCCAGCAGCGGCGCCGGGACTAGCGGGGTTTCCTACAATGAGCAGTTCTTC. Encoded protein: CASSGAGTSGVSYNEQFF. The chain links TRBV14 to TRBJ2-1; 13 bases agree with TRBD2. This CDR3 spans 18 amino acids. The V gene end was trimmed by 5 bases and the J gene end by 1 base; junction bases not matched to a gene: 8. Germline V CDR1 and CDR2: SGHDN, FVKESK.

This chain joins TRBV7-8 and TRBJ2-3, with 7 positions matching TRBD2. The CDR3 is made up of 21 amino acids. CDR1 is SGHVS and CDR2 is FQNEAQ in the germline V gene. The ends lost 4 bases at V and 0 bases at J; junction bases unmatched: 22. The CDR3 DNA reads as TGTGCCAGCAGCTCCCGTTACACTAGCGAGATCGACCTTACTAGCACAGATACGCAGTATTTT. This encodes CASSSRYTSEIDLTSTDTQYF.

Only a few counts were recorded for this clone. This chain connects TRBV11-2 to TRBJ2-2, with 9 bases fitting TRBD1. V shed 6 bases and J 5 bases; nucleotides not matched to a gene: 10. This CDR3 has 16 amino acids. The germline CDR1 and CDR2 sequences are SGHAT and FQNNGV. The CDR3 DNA sequence: TGTGCCAGCAGGGCCCAATCGACAGGGGGGACCGGGGAGCTGTTTTTT. Translated: CASRAQSTGGTGELFF.

The chain recombines TRBV7-9 with TRBJ2-7, with D tentatively TRBD2 (7 bases). Germline values: CDR1 SEHNR, CDR2 FQNEAQ (reference sequence). The CDR3 extends over 15 amino acids. Trimming pared 6 bases from V and 5 bases from J, leaving 20 bases between. CDR3 sequence (DNA): TGTGCCAGCAGTTGGTGGGGGACGGGGGGCGACGAGCAGTACTTC. Residues: CASSWWGTGGDEQYF.

This clone appeared a single time. The chain joins TRBV27 to TRBJ1-1; unclear D gene. V was clipped by 5 bases and J by 11 bases, with 18 bases between them. The CDR3 is 13 amino acids. The germline gives CDR1 MNHEY, CDR2 SMNVEV (reference sequence). CDR3 in DNA: TGTGCCAGCAGTCCCGGACTCTCTTCGTCGGCTTTCTTT. Protein product: CASSPGLSSSAFF.